This is a list of T cell receptor beta chains from one sample in a study of shared clonotypes between healthy human individuals. Sequenced by immunoSEQ multiplex PCR; TCRdb stores in-frame clones only, minus some. The repertoire holds some 2,000,000 clones, with 95% as singletons. The source material was naive CD4+ T cells sorted from blood. The receptors shown here come from a man younger than 30 in good health. CDR3s include the opening cysteine and the closing phenylalanine or tryptophan. Each record gives: V gene, J gene, D gene, clone size, CDR3 protein, CDR3 DNA. The D gene is left open where the match is weak. The size entry is marked missing in some rows and otherwise reads once, few, many or a size class.

TRBV10-3	TRBJ2-5	TRBD2	.	CAIRTSGGPGETQYF	TGTGCCATCAGGACTAGCGGGGGACCGGGAGAGACCCAGTACTTC
TRBV5-1	TRBJ2-3	TRBD2	.	CASSLRGGEDTQYF	TGCGCCAGCAGCTTGCGGGGGGGTGAAGATACGCAGTATTTT
TRBV30	TRBJ1-4	TRBD1	.	CAWSSSGTGGENLFF	TGTGCCTGGAGTTCCTCCGGGACAGGGGGCGAAAACCTGTTTTTT
TRBV27	TRBJ2-7	.	.	CASSPTRDGPYEQYF	TGTGCCAGCAGTCCGACAAGGGACGGACCCTACGAGCAGTACTTC
TRBV5-4	TRBJ2-2	.	.	CASRLAGQRNTGELFF	TGTGCCAGCAGGTTGGCGGGACAGAGAAACACCGGGGAGCTGTTTTTT
TRBV14	TRBJ2-2	.	.	CASSQVVTLTGELFF	TGTGCCAGCAGCCAAGTCGTAACCTTAACCGGGGAGCTGTTTTTT
TRBV12-5	TRBJ2-3	TRBD2	once	CASDKGLAGGPVGTDTQYF	TGTGCTAGTGACAAAGGACTAGCGGGAGGGCCTGTGGGCACAGATACGCAGTATTTT
TRBV28	TRBJ2-6	.	.	CASSPPESGANVLTF	TGTGCCAGCAGTCCTCCCGAGTCTGGGGCCAACGTCCTGACTTTC
TRBV7-9	TRBJ1-1	.	.	CASSTGGGIAFF	TGTGCCAGCAGCACCGGGGGGGGAATCGCTTTCTTT
TRBV7-9	TRBJ2-7	TRBD1	.	CASSLRDGGQGSPYEQYF	TGTGCCAGCAGCTTACGCGACGGGGGACAGGGGTCCCCCTACGAGCAGTACTTC
TRBV2	TRBJ2-6	.	.	CASSAFSGANVLTF	TGTGCCAGCAGCGCATTCTCTGGGGCCAACGTCCTGACTTTC
TRBV5-1	TRBJ2-1	.	.	CASSRRVAWNEQFF	TGCGCCAGCAGCCGACGGGTAGCGTGGAATGAGCAGTTCTTC
TRBV18	TRBJ2-3	.	.	CASSPQTALKDTQYF	TGTGCCAGCTCACCACAAACAGCACTGAAGGATACGCAGTATTTT
TRBV29-1	TRBJ2-1	.	.	CSVARTGDEQFF	TGCAGCGTTGCTCGGACTGGCGATGAGCAGTTCTTC
TRBV18	TRBJ1-1	TRBD1	few	CASSPRTGNTEAFF	TGTGCCAGCTCACCGCGGACAGGGAACACTGAAGCTTTCTTT
TRBV11-2	TRBJ2-3	TRBD2	.	CASSYGLAGTSTDTQYF	TGTGCCAGCAGCTACGGACTAGCGGGGACTAGCACAGATACGCAGTATTTT
TRBV6-6	TRBJ2-7	TRBD1	.	CASNTRPGQGYEQYF	TGTGCCAGCAACACGCGGCCGGGACAGGGCTACGAGCAGTACTTC
TRBV10-2	TRBJ1-5	.	.	CASSPVYSNQPQHF	TGCGCCAGCAGCCCGGTTTATAGCAATCAGCCCCAGCATTTT
TRBV5-1	TRBJ1-3	TRBD1	.	CASSLVFGQAKSGNTIYF	TGCGCCAGCAGCCTAGTGTTTGGACAGGCGAAATCTGGAAACACCATATATTTT
TRBV7-2	TRBJ2-7	TRBD1	.	CASSYTGGPYEQYF	TGTGCCAGCAGCTACACAGGGGGACCCTACGAGCAGTACTTC
TRBV2	TRBJ2-3	.	.	CASSEASRGTDTQYF	TGTGCCAGCAGTGAAGCTAGCAGGGGTACAGATACGCAGTATTTT
TRBV6-1	TRBJ1-5	.	.	CASSTRTEVAQPQHF	TGTGCCAGCAGTACCCGGACCGAAGTAGCTCAGCCCCAGCATTTT
TRBV9	TRBJ2-2	TRBD2	.	CASSTTSGPTGELFF	TGTGCCAGCAGCACTACTAGCGGGCCAACCGGGGAGCTGTTTTTT
TRBV2	TRBJ2-3	TRBD2	once	CASSLLAGVTDTQYF	TGTGCCAGCAGCTTACTAGCGGGGGTCACAGATACGCAGTATTTT
TRBV27	TRBJ1-2	.	.	CASSSRDPRGGYTF	TGTGCCAGCAGCTCCCGGGATCCCCGGGGTGGCTACACCTTC
TRBV2	TRBJ1-5	TRBD1	.	CASRGSRDRVNQPQHF	TGTGCCAGCAGGGGAAGCCGGGACAGGGTAAATCAGCCCCAGCATTTT
TRBV9	TRBJ2-2	.	.	CASSATRSGTRTTGELFF	TGTGCCAGCAGCGCAACCCGATCCGGGACACGGACCACCGGGGAGCTGTTTTTT
TRBV28	TRBJ1-4	.	once	CASSPSALGEKLFF	TGTGCCAGCAGTCCCTCGGCACTTGGTGAAAAACTGTTTTTT
TRBV19	TRBJ2-1	.	.	CASSMTYNEQFF	TGTGCCAGTAGTATGACGTACAATGAGCAGTTCTTC
TRBV9	TRBJ2-3	TRBD2	.	CASSPPGGQTDTQYF	TGTGCCAGCAGCCCCCCGGGGGGGCAGACAGATACGCAGTATTTT
TRBV11-2	TRBJ1-4	.	once	CASSWTINEKLFF	TGTGCCAGCAGCTGGACCATTAATGAAAAACTGTTTTTT
TRBV5-1	TRBJ2-1	.	once	CASSRAGGSYNEQFF	TGCGCCAGCAGCAGAGCCGGGGGATCCTACAATGAGCAGTTCTTC
TRBV6-5	TRBJ1-1	.	.	CASSTGTNTEAFF	TGTGCCAGCAGTACCGGGACGAACACTGAAGCTTTCTTT
TRBV7-9	TRBJ2-2	.	once	CASSDGGRADTGELFF	TGTGCCAGCAGCGACGGTGGTAGGGCCGACACCGGGGAGCTGTTTTTT
TRBV6-5	TRBJ2-7	.	.	CASGPTGEQYF	TGTGCCAGCGGGCCGACGGGCGAGCAGTACTTC
TRBV5-1	TRBJ1-2	.	.	CASSTDGSYGYTF	TGCGCCAGCAGCACCGACGGAAGCTATGGCTACACCTTC
TRBV7-9	TRBJ2-1	.	.	CASSLSSGLPQFF	TGTGCCAGCAGCTTAAGTTCGGGACTCCCTCAATTCTTC
TRBV13	TRBJ2-5	TRBD2	.	CASSHSGRAETQYF	TGTGCCAGCAGTCATAGCGGGAGGGCCGAGACCCAGTACTTC
TRBV2	TRBJ1-2	.	.	CASSVARVGYGYTF	TGTGCCAGCAGTGTCGCCAGGGTCGGCTATGGCTACACCTTC
TRBV7-2	TRBJ2-3	TRBD2	.	CASRNKRGSDSTDTQYF	TGTGCCAGCAGGAATAAGCGGGGGTCGGATAGCACAGATACGCAGTATTTT
TRBV30	TRBJ1-2	.	.	CAWRGQGRYGYTF	TGTGCCTGGAGAGGGCAAGGGCGCTATGGCTACACCTTC
TRBV9	TRBJ1-6	.	.	CASSVAGVGSPLHF	TGTGCCAGCAGCGTAGCTGGGGTAGGCTCACCCCTCCACTTT
TRBV9	TRBJ2-7	TRBD1	.	CASSVATGLTYEQYF	TGTGCCAGCAGCGTAGCGACAGGGCTCACCTACGAGCAGTACTTC
TRBV4-3	TRBJ1-2	.	.	CASSQGHPGAIGGYTF	TGCGCCAGCAGCCAAGGACACCCGGGGGCTATAGGGGGCTACACCTTC
TRBV27	TRBJ1-5	.	.	CASSLSGYSNQPQHF	TGTGCCAGCAGTTTATCGGGGTATAGCAATCAGCCCCAGCATTTT
TRBV7-9	TRBJ1-2	.	.	CASSLSEGDGYTF	TGTGCCAGCAGCTTAAGTGAAGGGGATGGCTACACCTTC
TRBV7-9	TRBJ2-5	.	.	CASSLAVETQYF	TGTGCCAGCAGCTTAGCCGTAGAGACCCAGTACTTC
TRBV18	TRBJ2-7	.	.	CASSPPTQGGYEQYF	TGTGCCAGCTCACCACCGACCCAGGGGGGGTACGAGCAGTACTTC
TRBV4-3	TRBJ1-1	.	.	CASSQDGLNTEAFF	TGCGCCAGCAGCCAAGATGGGTTGAACACTGAAGCTTTCTTT
TRBV10-3	TRBJ1-2	.	.	CAISEETGKSVYTF	TGTGCCATCAGTGAAGAAACAGGGAAGAGTGTCTACACCTTC
TRBV7-2	TRBJ2-4	.	.	CASTSSGGRNIQYF	TGTGCCAGCACCAGCAGTGGGGGGCGGAACATTCAGTACTTC
TRBV27	TRBJ1-1	.	.	CASSRSGGTEAFF	TGTGCCAGCAGCAGATCGGGGGGAACTGAAGCTTTCTTT
TRBV6-1	TRBJ2-2	.	.	CASSAGTPYTGELFF	TGTGCCAGCAGTGCCGGGACCCCCTACACCGGGGAGCTGTTTTTT